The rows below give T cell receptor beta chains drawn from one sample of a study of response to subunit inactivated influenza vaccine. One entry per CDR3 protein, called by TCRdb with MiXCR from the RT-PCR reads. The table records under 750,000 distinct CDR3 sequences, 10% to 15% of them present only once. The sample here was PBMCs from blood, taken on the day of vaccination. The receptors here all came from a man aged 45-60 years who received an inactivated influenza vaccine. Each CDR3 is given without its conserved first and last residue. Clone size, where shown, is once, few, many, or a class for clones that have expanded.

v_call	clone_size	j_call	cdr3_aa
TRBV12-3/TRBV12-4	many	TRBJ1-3	ASSLSRPGNTIY
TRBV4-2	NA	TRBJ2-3	ASSQGGTRGGLGDTQY
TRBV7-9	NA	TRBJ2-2	ASSLGDPTRELF
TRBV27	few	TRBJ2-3	ASSFSGPGGADTQY
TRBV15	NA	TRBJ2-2	ATSRVASGELS
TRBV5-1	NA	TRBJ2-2	ASSLVPTQNTGELF
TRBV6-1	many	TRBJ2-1	ASSESPGDNEQF
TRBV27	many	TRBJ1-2	ASSLTTGGVYGYT
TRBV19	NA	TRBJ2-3	ASSIRTSGSPDTQY
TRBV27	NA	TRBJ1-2	ASSPTGNNGYT
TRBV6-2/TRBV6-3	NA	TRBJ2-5	ASSYSNTGETQY
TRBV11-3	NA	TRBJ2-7	ASSSGPQGAYEQY
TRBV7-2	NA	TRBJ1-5	ASSLERHGSNQPQH
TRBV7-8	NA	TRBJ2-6	ASSLTTTGGVSGANVLT